The clone carrying this TCR beta chain was seen at least ten times. As yet, its antigen is unknown. Time point noted: patch test 2, 6 weeks after DPC sensitization. Treatment in this sample: therapeutic diphenylcyclopropenone sensitization with weekly scalp DPC. This sample is drawn from a study of human T cells and chemical hapten exposure. Study as a whole: Diagnoses of alopecia areata, totalis or universalis occurred in mostly female patients.

The library put unique molecular identifiers onto individual cDNA molecules. TCRdb independently ran MiXCR on the RACE reads; one entry per CDR3 protein. Counted here are about 84,000 distinct CDR3 sequences, 8% to 13% occurring once; the ten biggest clones make up less than 5%. Trimming took 5 bases from V and 0 from J, leaving 8 bases between them. Germline CDR1 SEHNR, CDR2 FQNEAQ (reference sequence). The CDR3 is 14 residues long. Findings of the study overall: With DPC sensitization, TCRs exceeding 1 in 1000 frequency showed no change. Since the donors had alopecia, their immune response may not be the same as that of healthy people.

The gene calls are TRBV7-9 and TRBJ2-1; perhaps TRBD2 as D (6 bases). The specimen was whole blood, collected in connection with sensitization to the hapten diphenylcyclopropenone (DPC). The TCR comes from a woman aged 45-65 years with alopecia areata. Some clones in this sample may be carry-over from other donors' samples. CDR3 bases: TGTGCCAGCAGCCTGACTAGCTCCTACAATGAGCAGTTCTTC. Translation: CASSLTSSYNEQFF.